The next 15 T cell receptor beta chains were all read from a single sample in a study of vaccination and CD4 T cells after COVID-19. Treatment indicated: roughly ten-day PBMC culture with coronavirus spike peptide pools or control peptides (ViraFEST assay). Their specific antigens are unknown. Cultured CD4+ T-cell DNA underwent Oncomine TCR Beta short-read sequencing. TCRdb ran MiXCR on the PCR reads and lists one entry per CDR3 protein. This table has nearly 20,000 distinct CDR3 sequences, about 45% appearing once. The sequenced sample was CD4+ T cells from blood, cultured in vitro, obtained after SARS-CoV-2 vaccination. The receptors stem from a human donor who had recovered from COVID-19.

This chain links TRBV20-1 with TRBJ2-1; 13 positions agree with TRBD2. CDR1 DFQATT and CDR2 SNEGSKA come from the germline V gene (reference sequence). V was pared by 3 bases and J by 1 base, with 12 bases of the junction left unmatched. The CDR3 extends over 19 amino acids. The CDR3, as DNA: TGCAGTGCTAGCCCTCCCCCCGGGACTAGCGGGAATTCCTACAATGAGCAGTTCTTC. It is translated as CSASPPPGTSGNSYNEQFF.

This chain connects TRBV2 to TRBJ1-6; D is undetermined. V was cut by 5 bases and J by 0 bases, with 8 bases left in between. CDR1 and CDR2 (germline): SNHLY, FYNNEI. The CDR3 totals 15 residues. The CDR3 coding sequence is TGTGCCAGCAGTTCGATGAACTCCTATAATTCACCCCTCCACTTT. It encodes CASSSMNSYNSPLHF.

V gene TRBV10-3 combines with J gene TRBJ1-1; 8 nucleotides line up with TRBD1. Germline CDR1 reads ENHRY; CDR2 reads SYGVKD. V was pared by 6 bases and J by 1 base, with 4 bases of the junction left unmatched. CDR3 size: 14 residues. DNA of the CDR3: TGTGCCATCAGCCCTGACAGGGGGAACACTGAAGCTTTCTTT. Its protein product is CAISPDRGNTEAFF.

This clonotype was counted only a few times. This chain joins TRBV28 and TRBJ1-2; the D gene is possibly TRBD1 (6 bases). This CDR3 has 14 amino acids. V was shortened by 3 bases and J by 3 bases, with 11 bases between the two germline ends. Per germline, CDR1 MDHEN and CDR2 SYDVKM. The CDR3 is CASSFMDSHYGYTF. In DNA form, the CDR3 reads TGTGCCAGCAGTTTTATGGACAGCCACTATGGCTACACCTTC.

CDR3 in DNA: TGTGCCAGCAGTTATTACGGACTAGCGGGTGATGAGCAGTTCTTC. Its protein product is CASSYYGLAGDEQFF. V and J are TRBV6-2 or TRBV6-3 and TRBJ2-1; 11 bases align to TRBD2. V shed 3 bases, J shed 8 bases, and the junction held 6 bases outside the gene matches. Germline lookup yields CDR1 MNHEY and CDR2 SVGEGT. The CDR3 loop spans 15 amino acids.

This chain links TRBV20-1 with TRBJ2-7; 12 bases fit TRBD2. V lost 1 base, J lost 0 bases, and 4 bases stayed unmatched. CDR1 and CDR2 (germline): DFQATT, SNEGSKA (reference sequence). This CDR3 spans 16 amino acids. The CDR3 region has the DNA TGCAGTGCTAGAGGTTTGACTAGCGGGAGCTCCTACGAGCAGTACTTC. Residues: CSARGLTSGSSYEQYF.

This clonotype was observed a few times. V and J are TRBV7-3 and TRBJ2-1; tentatively, D is TRBD2 (7 bases). Germline loops: CDR1 SGHTA, CDR2 FQGTGA. The ends were cut back, 4 bases at V and 7 bases at J, with 17 bases in the middle. The CDR3 consists of 15 residues. CDR3 sequence reads: CASSSRRGEGNEQFF. The DNA for the CDR3 is TGTGCCAGCAGCTCACGAAGGGGGGAGGGGAATGAGCAGTTCTTC.

This chain joins TRBV2 and TRBJ1-1; no reliable D call. Germline V lookup: CDR1 SNHLY, CDR2 FYNNEI. This CDR3 has 13 amino acids. The V and J ends lost 8 bases and 2 bases respectively, with 12 bases between them. The CDR3 coding sequence is TGTGCCAGCCGCGGACTACCAAACACTGAAGCTTTCTTT. Amino acids: CASRGLPNTEAFF.

This sequence joins TRBV5-4 and TRBJ1-2, with a possible D match to TRBD1 (6 bases). Germline values: CDR1 SGHNT, CDR2 YYREEE (reference sequence). This CDR3 region has 15 residues. Trimming pared 3 bases from V and 6 bases from J, leaving 18 bases between. CDR3 DNA: TGTGCCAGCAGCTCGCGGACAGTTGTATGGGATGGCTACACCTTC. Amino acids: CASSSRTVVWDGYTF.

The chain combines TRBV20-1 with TRBJ2-7, with no clear D. The CDR3 covers 12 residues. The germline V gene has CDR1 DFQATT and CDR2 SNEGSKA (reference sequence). V was trimmed by 1 base and J by 7 bases, leaving 11 bases between them. The CDR3 region has the DNA TGCAGTGCTAGAGTGGATCCAATGGAGCAGTACTTC. Translated, it gives CSARVDPMEQYF.

The chain combines TRBV18 with TRBJ1-1; possible D gene TRBD1, 6 bases. From germline, CDR1 is KGHSH and CDR2 LQKENI. V shed 8 bases and J shed 3 bases, with 19 bases lying between them. The CDR3 is 15 amino acids. The CDR3 DNA reads TGTGCCAGCACGGGACGGGGCGGGGGCGACACTGAAGCTTTCTTT. This gives the protein CASTGRGGGDTEAFF.

This chain connects TRBV11-2 to TRBJ2-1; 10 nucleotides line up with TRBD2. CDR3 length: 15 amino acids. CDR1 is SGHAT, CDR2 FQNNGV, per germline. The V segment lost 5 bases and the J segment 4 bases; nucleotides outside the gene matches: 5. The CDR3 sequence: CASSRPSGRYNEQFF. In DNA form, the CDR3 reads TGTGCCAGCAGCCGTCCTAGCGGGAGATACAATGAGCAGTTCTTC.

This clonotype was found a few times. V and J are TRBV27 and TRBJ1-2, with 7 bases that match TRBD1. V trimming: 0 bases; J trimming: 8 bases; junction bases outside the gene matches: 9. CDR1 is MNHEY, CDR2 SMNVEV, per germline (reference sequence). CDR3 length equals 15 residues. CDR3 sequence: CASSLSWTGGGGYTF. The CDR3 DNA reads as TGTGCCAGCAGTTTATCGTGGACCGGAGGGGGCGGCTACACCTTC.

The J gene is TRBJ2-5, the V gene TRBV4-3, with 7 bases that match TRBD2. The V and J ends lost 1 base and 0 bases, in that order; junction bases with no gene match: 11. Germline V gene data show CDR1 as LGHNA and CDR2 as YSLEER. The CDR3 is 18 residues long. The CDR3 nucleotides are TGCGCCAGCAGCCAAGCACCCAGCGGGAAGGGGTACCAAGAGACCCAGTACTTC. Its protein product is CASSQAPSGKGYQETQYF.

This clonotype was observed a few times. The V gene is TRBV24-1, the J gene TRBJ2-5; 12 bases align to TRBD2. CDR1 and CDR2 from the germline V gene are KGHDR and SFDVKD. Losses at the gene ends were 4 bases for V and 10 bases for J; bases not matched to a gene: 12. The CDR3 extends over 16 amino acids. The CDR3 sequence: CATSDKASGRAGIQYF. For the CDR3, the DNA is TGTGCCACCAGTGACAAGGCTAGCGGGAGGGCCGGGATCCAGTACTTC.